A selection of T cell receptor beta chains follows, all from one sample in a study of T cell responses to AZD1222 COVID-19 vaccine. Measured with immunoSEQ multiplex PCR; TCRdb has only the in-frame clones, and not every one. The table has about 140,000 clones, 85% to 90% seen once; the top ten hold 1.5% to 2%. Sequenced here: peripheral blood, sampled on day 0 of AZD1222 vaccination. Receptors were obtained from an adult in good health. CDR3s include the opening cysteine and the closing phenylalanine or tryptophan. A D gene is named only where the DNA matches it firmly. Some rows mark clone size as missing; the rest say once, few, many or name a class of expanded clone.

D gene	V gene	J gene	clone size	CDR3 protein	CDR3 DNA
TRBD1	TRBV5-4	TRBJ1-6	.	CASSMDRGEISPLHF	TGTGCCAGCAGCATGGACAGGGGAGAAATTTCACCCCTCCACTTT
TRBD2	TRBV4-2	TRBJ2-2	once	CASSQGTSVDTGELFF	TGTGCCAGCAGCCAAGGGACTAGCGTGGACACCGGGGAGCTGTTTTTT
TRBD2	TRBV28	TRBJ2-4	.	CASSYRTSGTKNIQYF	TGTGCCAGCAGTTATCGGACTAGCGGGACCAAAAACATTCAGTACTTC
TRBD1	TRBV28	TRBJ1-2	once	CASKPQGTVYGYTF	TGTGCCAGCAAACCCCAAGGGACAGTTTATGGCTACACCTTC
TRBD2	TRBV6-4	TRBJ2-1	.	CASSGRLAGGYYNEQFF	TGTGCCAGCAGTGGCCGGCTTGCGGGGGGGTATTACAATGAGCAGTTCTTC
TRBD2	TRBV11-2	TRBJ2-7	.	CASSLGLAVSYEQYF	TGTGCCAGCAGCTTAGGACTAGCGGTTTCCTACGAGCAGTACTTC
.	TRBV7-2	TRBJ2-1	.	CASSLRSAGNEQFF	TGTGCCAGCAGCTTAAGGAGTGCCGGCAATGAGCAGTTCTTC
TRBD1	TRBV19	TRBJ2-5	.	CATNGQGTSETQYF	TGTGCCACAAATGGACAGGGTACATCGGAGACCCAGTACTTC
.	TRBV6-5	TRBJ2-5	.	CASSSSSALGTQYF	TGTGCCAGCAGTTCGTCTAGCGCCCTTGGGACCCAGTACTTC
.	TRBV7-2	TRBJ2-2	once	CASSPRGGNTGELFF	TGTGCCAGCAGCCCCAGGGGCGGGAACACCGGGGAGCTGTTTTTT
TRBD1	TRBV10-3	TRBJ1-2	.	CAISGWGTGGFRNYGYTF	TGTGCCATCAGTGGGTGGGGGACAGGGGGATTTAGGAACTATGGCTACACCTTC
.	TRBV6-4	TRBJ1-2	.	CASSESGEVGYTF	TGTGCCAGCAGTGAAAGCGGCGAGGTTGGCTACACCTTC
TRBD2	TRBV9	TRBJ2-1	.	CASSVNQRGREGLYNEQFF	TGTGCCAGCAGCGTAAACCAGAGGGGGCGGGAGGGATTATACAATGAGCAGTTCTTC
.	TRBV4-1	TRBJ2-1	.	CASTWSGGSGNNEQFF	TGCGCCAGCACTTGGTCGGGCGGGTCCGGGAACAATGAGCAGTTCTTC
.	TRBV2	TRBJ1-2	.	CASWGGYGYTF	TGTGCCAGCTGGGGAGGCTATGGCTACACCTTC
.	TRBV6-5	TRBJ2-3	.	CASRGWGSDTQYF	TGTGCCAGCCGAGGTTGGGGATCCGATACGCAGTATTTT
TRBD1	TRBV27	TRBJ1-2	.	CASRDRGPYGYTF	TGTGCCAGCCGGGACAGGGGACCCTATGGCTACACCTTC
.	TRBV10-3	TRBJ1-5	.	CAISERTVGEQPQHF	TGTGCCATCAGTGAGAGGACAGTTGGGGAACAGCCCCAGCATTTT
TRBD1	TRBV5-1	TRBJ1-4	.	CASSRDRNEKLFF	TGCGCCAGCAGCCGGGACAGAAATGAAAAACTGTTTTTT
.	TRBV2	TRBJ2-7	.	CASMGAGSSYEQYF	TGTGCCAGCATGGGGGCGGGTAGCTCCTACGAGCAGTACTTC
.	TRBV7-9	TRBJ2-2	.	CASSHGSGGERELFF	TGTGCCAGCAGCCACGGTTCCGGGGGCGAAAGGGAGCTGTTTTTT
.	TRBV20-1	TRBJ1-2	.	CSAREEIGYTF	TGCAGTGCTAGAGAGGAAATCGGCTACACCTTC
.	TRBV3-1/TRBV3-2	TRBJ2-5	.	CASSQVASVEETQYF	TGTGCCAGCAGCCAAGTGGCTAGCGTAGAAGAGACCCAGTACTTC
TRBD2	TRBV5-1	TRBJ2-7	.	CASSPGTSGSTEQYF	TGCGCCAGCAGCCCCGGGACTAGCGGGAGTACCGAGCAGTACTTC
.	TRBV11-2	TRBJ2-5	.	CASSPSVRTQYF	TGTGCCAGCAGCCCGTCGGTTCGGACCCAGTACTTC
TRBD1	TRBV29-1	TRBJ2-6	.	CSVDRANSGANVLTF	TGCAGCGTGGACAGGGCAAACTCTGGGGCCAACGTCCTGACTTTC
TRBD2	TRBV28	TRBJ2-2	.	CASSFMGGTGELFF	TGTGCCAGCAGTTTTATGGGGGGGACCGGGGAGCTGTTTTTT
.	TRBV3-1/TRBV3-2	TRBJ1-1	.	CASSKTPGLLNTEAFF	TGTGCCAGCAGCAAGACCCCAGGGCTTCTCAACACTGAAGCTTTCTTT
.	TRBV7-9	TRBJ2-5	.	CASSFNRVEETQYF	TGTGCCAGCAGCTTTAACAGGGTGGAAGAGACCCAGTACTTC
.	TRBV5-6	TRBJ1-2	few	CASSLTENWGYTF	TGTGCCAGCAGCTTGACGGAAAACTGGGGCTACACCTTC
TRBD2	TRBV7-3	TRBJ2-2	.	CASSLDGRAAAGELFF	TGTGCCAGCAGCCTTGACGGGAGGGCTGCGGCCGGGGAGCTGTTTTTT
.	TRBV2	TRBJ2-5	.	CASSEDLTQYF	TGTGCCAGCAGTGAAGACCTTACCCAGTACTTC
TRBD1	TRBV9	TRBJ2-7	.	CASTGTAGSEQYF	TGTGCCAGCACCGGGACAGCAGGATCCGAGCAGTACTTC
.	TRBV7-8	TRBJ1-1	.	CASSLAVGTEAFF	TGTGCCAGCAGCTTAGCTGTGGGTACTGAAGCTTTCTTT
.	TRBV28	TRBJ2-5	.	CASRPQGETQYF	TGTGCCAGCAGGCCGCAAGGAGAGACCCAGTACTTC
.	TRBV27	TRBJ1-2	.	CASSSHPWGGYGYTF	TGTGCCAGCAGTTCCCACCCCTGGGGGGGGTATGGCTACACCTTC
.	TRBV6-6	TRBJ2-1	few	CASSLPITGRNEQFF	TGTGCCAGCAGTCTGCCGATAACCGGCCGCAATGAGCAGTTCTTC
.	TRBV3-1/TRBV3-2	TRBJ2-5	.	CASSPAYQETQYF	TGTGCCAGCAGCCCCGCGTACCAAGAGACCCAGTACTTC
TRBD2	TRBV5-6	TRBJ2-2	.	CASSLRLAGALTGELFF	TGTGCCAGCAGCCTAAGACTAGCGGGAGCGTTAACCGGGGAGCTGTTTTTT
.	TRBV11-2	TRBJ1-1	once	CASSSTVATSNTEAFF	TGTGCCAGCAGCTCGACAGTCGCGACTTCGAACACTGAAGCTTTCTTT
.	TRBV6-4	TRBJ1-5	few	CASSDGAAELNQPQHF	TGTGCCAGCAGTGACGGGGCAGCCGAACTCAATCAGCCCCAGCATTTT
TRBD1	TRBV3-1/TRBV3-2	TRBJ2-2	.	CASSFRTGITGELFF	TGTGCCAGCAGCTTCAGGACAGGTATCACCGGGGAGCTGTTTTTT
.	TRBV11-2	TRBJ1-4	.	CASSSELGERFF	TGTGCCAGCAGCTCCGAGCTAGGGGAAAGGTTTTTT
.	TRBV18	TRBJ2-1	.	CASSPTAGIDEQFF	TGTGCCAGCTCACCGACTGCAGGGATCGATGAGCAGTTCTTC